Listed below are T cell receptor beta chains from one sample, sequenced in a study of cytomegalovirus exposure and HLA in healthy donors. Sequencing was performed with immunoSEQ multiplex PCR; in TCRdb, only in-frame clones are kept and a portion is missing. The sample carries about 96,000 clones, under 85% recorded once. The sample comprised PBMCs. Receptors originate from a man over 45 in good health and CMV-seropositive. CDR3s include the opening cysteine and the closing phenylalanine or tryptophan. Fields, in order: D gene, V gene, clone size, J gene, CDR3 protein, CDR3 DNA. A D gene is named only where the DNA matches it firmly. Not all rows give a size; the values are once, few, many and, for expanded clones, a class.

TRBD2	TRBV30	-	TRBJ2-1	CAWRAWETSGRNEQFF	TGTGCCTGGAGGGCCTGGGAGACTAGCGGAAGGAATGAGCAGTTCTTC
TRBD2	TRBV5-8	once	TRBJ2-3	CASSFAGERTDTQYF	TGTGCCAGCAGCTTTGCGGGGGAGCGCACAGATACGCAGTATTTT
-	TRBV9	once	TRBJ1-4	CASSVTQQNEKLFF	TGTGCCAGCAGCGTGACTCAACAAAATGAAAAACTGTTTTTT
-	TRBV7-9	-	TRBJ1-2	CASSLQGVGGYTF	TGTGCCAGCAGCTTACAGGGCGTTGGTGGCTACACCTTC
TRBD2	TRBV30	-	TRBJ2-2	CAWSQQRGRGELFF	TGTGCCTGGAGTCAACAGCGGGGGCGAGGGGAGCTGTTTTTT
TRBD1	TRBV5-6	-	TRBJ1-1	CASSSTGTGPHTEAFF	TGTGCCAGCAGCTCGACCGGGACAGGGCCGCACACTGAAGCTTTCTTT
TRBD2	TRBV4-3	-	TRBJ2-1	CASSQEAGGTYNEQFF	TGCGCCAGCAGCCAAGAAGCGGGGGGGACCTACAATGAGCAGTTCTTC
-	TRBV10-2	-	TRBJ1-4	CASSSVTTEKLFF	TGCGCCAGCAGTTCGGTGACTACAGAAAAACTGTTTTTT
TRBD1	TRBV6-7	-	TRBJ1-2	CASKIRDRGEPGGYTF	TGTGCCAGTAAAATCAGGGACAGGGGCGAACCAGGCGGCTACACCTTC
TRBD1	TRBV18	-	TRBJ1-1	CASSPLQGARTEAFF	TGTGCCAGCTCACCCCTACAGGGGGCGCGGACTGAAGCTTTCTTT
-	TRBV14	-	TRBJ2-3	CASSRGGGVSDTQYF	TGTGCCAGCAGCCGAGGTGGCGGGGTGTCAGATACGCAGTATTTT
-	TRBV2	-	TRBJ2-7	CASSLSPYEQYF	TGTGCCAGCAGTCTGTCTCCCTACGAGCAGTACTTC
TRBD1	TRBV6-6	few	TRBJ1-1	CASSYSDRANPEAFF	TGTGCCAGCAGTTACTCCGACAGGGCGAACCCTGAAGCTTTCTTT
TRBD1	TRBV7-3	-	TRBJ2-5	CASSLGQGDRETQYF	TGTGCCAGCAGCTTGGGACAGGGGGATCGAGAGACCCAGTACTTC
TRBD1	TRBV28	-	TRBJ1-6	CASSLLDREDGSPLHF	TGTGCCAGCAGTTTACTGGACAGGGAAGATGGTTCACCCCTCCACTTT
TRBD2	TRBV19	-	TRBJ2-1	CASMGLAGEVRNEQFF	TGTGCCAGTATGGGACTAGCGGGGGAAGTGAGAAATGAGCAGTTCTTC
TRBD1	TRBV2	-	TRBJ1-6	CASSFGQAANSPLHF	TGTGCCAGCAGTTTCGGACAGGCGGCAAATTCACCCCTCCACTTT
-	TRBV11-2	-	TRBJ1-4	CASSSQTNEKLFF	TGTGCCAGCAGCTCCCAGACTAATGAAAAACTGTTTTTT
-	TRBV4-1	-	TRBJ2-5	CASSQDLGGGETQYF	TGCGCCAGCAGCCAAGATCTTGGGGGAGGAGAGACCCAGTACTTC
-	TRBV29-1	few	TRBJ1-2	CSVENEGRRTF	TGCAGCGTTGAGAATGAGGGGAGGAGGACCTTC
-	TRBV7-9	-	TRBJ2-7	CSSGDTNYEQYF	TGTTCCAGCGGGGACACGAACTACGAGCAGTACTTC
-	TRBV27	-	TRBJ1-5	CASRGGPMGQPQHF	TGTGCCAGCAGGGGGGGTCCCATGGGTCAGCCCCAGCATTTT
TRBD2	TRBV9	-	TRBJ2-7	CASSVDGGGVYEQYF	TGTGCCAGCAGCGTAGATGGCGGGGGGGTGTACGAGCAGTACTTC
-	TRBV28	-	TRBJ1-2	CASSPGISTGGYTF	TGTGCCAGCAGTCCCGGGATCTCAACGGGTGGCTACACCTTC
TRBD2	TRBV7-2	-	TRBJ2-7	CASSLRGGGDYEQYF	TGTGCCAGCAGCCTAAGGGGCGGGGGGGACTACGAGCAGTACTTC
-	TRBV9	-	TRBJ2-1	CASSVMRGVYNEQFF	TGTGCCAGCAGCGTTATGCGGGGAGTCTACAATGAGCAGTTCTTC
-	TRBV7-2	-	TRBJ1-1	CASSPNQGCEAFF	TGTGCCAGCAGCCCTAACCAGGGTTGCGAAGCTTTCTTT
-	TRBV7-2	-	TRBJ2-1	CASSLDVFSYNEQFF	TGTGCCAGCAGCTTAGATGTCTTCTCCTACAATGAGCAGTTCTTC
-	TRBV4-1	-	TRBJ2-7	CASSLTDRSYEQYF	TGCGCCAGCAGCCTCACGGACAGATCCTACGAGCAGTACTTC
-	TRBV19	-	TRBJ1-2	CASSKQAIFGYTF	TGTGCCAGTAGTAAACAGGCGATCTTTGGCTACACCTTC
TRBD1	TRBV6-1	-	TRBJ1-2	CASSEPGQGDYGYTF	TGTGCCAGCAGTGAGCCGGGACAGGGGGACTACGGCTACACCTTC
TRBD1	TRBV30	-	TRBJ1-5	CAWTSGGGNQPQHF	TGTGCCTGGACCTCAGGGGGAGGCAATCAGCCCCAGCATTTT
-	TRBV5-6	-	TRBJ1-1	CASSFTGLGTEAFF	TGTGCCAGCAGCTTTACAGGGTTAGGAACTGAAGCTTTCTTT
-	TRBV27	-	TRBJ2-5	CASSLSITSQETQYF	TGTGCCAGCAGTTTATCGATAACCAGCCAAGAGACCCAGTACTTC
TRBD1	TRBV27	-	TRBJ1-1	CASRQDRGTEAFF	TGTGCCAGCAGACAGGACAGGGGAACTGAAGCTTTCTTT
TRBD1	TRBV27	-	TRBJ1-5	CGTGDVNQPQNF	TGTGGGACAGGAGATGTCAATCAGCCCCAGAATTTT
-	TRBV27	-	TRBJ2-3	CASSSDRSSTDTQYF	TGTGCCAGCAGTTCAGACAGGTCTAGCACAGATACGCAGTATTTT
TRBD1	TRBV7-9	-	TRBJ2-3	CASSPGQATDTQYF	TGTGCCAGCAGCCCCGGACAGGCCACAGATACGCAGTATTTT
-	TRBV7-9	few	TRBJ1-1	CASSPEVQGTEAFF	TGTGCCAGCAGCCCAGAAGTACAGGGTACTGAAGCTTTCTTT
TRBD1	TRBV29-1	-	TRBJ1-2	CSDDRGFGYTF	TGCAGCGACGACAGGGGGTTTGGCTACACCTTC
TRBD2	TRBV4-1	once	TRBJ2-3	CASSQVGAGGLGTDTQYF	TGCGCCAGCAGCCAAGTTGGCGCGGGGGGGCTGGGCACAGATACGCAGTATTTT
-	TRBV10-3	-	TRBJ2-2	CAIMGGWDTGELFF	TGTGCCATCATGGGAGGTTGGGACACCGGGGAGCTGTTTTTT
TRBD2	TRBV6-5	-	TRBJ2-1	CASSYLSGGDYNEQFF	TGTGCCAGCAGTTACCTTAGCGGGGGTGACTACAATGAGCAGTTCTTC
-	TRBV7-8	-	TRBJ1-2	CASSLRGRPHGYTF	TGTGCCAGCAGCTTAAGGGGCCGTCCCCATGGCTACACCTTC
-	TRBV6-1	once	TRBJ2-2	CATTVSQTGELFF	TGTGCCACGACAGTTTCCCAGACCGGGGAGCTGTTTTTT
TRBD1	TRBV19	-	TRBJ2-7	CASSTSPTGWYF	TGTGCCAGTAGTACTTCCCCGACAGGGTGGTACTTC
-	TRBV18	-	TRBJ2-7	CASSPGVRPDVHEQYF	TGTGCCAGCTCACCAGGTGTGAGGCCCGACGTACACGAGCAGTACTTC
-	TRBV10-3	-	TRBJ1-1	CAIGGVGAEAFF	TGTGCCATCGGGGGCGTTGGGGCTGAAGCTTTCTTT
-	TRBV18	-	TRBJ1-5	CASSPSPGDNQPQHF	TGTGCCAGCTCACCATCCCCCGGGGACAATCAGCCCCAGCATTTT
-	TRBV19	-	TRBJ2-7	CASSIDGDYEQYF	TGTGCCAGTAGTATCGACGGAGACTACGAGCAGTACTTC
-	TRBV4-2	-	TRBJ2-5	CASSQRVWETQYF	TGTGCCAGCAGCCAGAGGGTTTGGGAGACCCAGTACTTC